This T cell receptor (beta chain) was captured in a study of CD8+CD57+ T cells in acquired aplastic anemia. The wider study: Sorted CD4+ and CD8+ cells gave a mean 3.2 ug DNA, range roughly 0.19 to 30 ug. Where healthy donors were concerned, CD4+ cells averaged approximately 11 million reads.

Germline CDR1 is SGHVS and CDR2 is FNYEAQ. The V gene end was trimmed by 5 bases and the J gene end by 3 bases; junction bases not matched to a gene: 15. This CDR3 spans 18 amino acids. Notes on this clonotype: Antigen specificity is unknown.

The template for TCR beta VDJ and CDR3 sequence profiling was genomic DNA. TCRdb reprocessed the reads with MiXCR, giving one entry per CDR3 protein. The table includes over 40,000 distinct CDR3 sequences, roughly 69% detected once. Study outcomes and limitations: Simpson's diversity of CD8+ cells was not significantly different in patients compared with controls. There were 25 to 35 CD8+ CDR3 sequences that occurred in both patients and controls.

This sequence originates from a human donor in good health, serving as a control. The chain employs TRBV7-6 and TRBJ2-2, with TRBD2 identical over 7 bases. The sequencing sample was made of sorted CD4+, CD8+, or CD8+CD57+ T cells (not recorded which) from PBMCs. The CDR3 protein is CASSPSARVAGDTGELFF. DNA of the CDR3: TGTGCCAGCAGCCCTTCTGCTAGAGTAGCGGGTGACACCGGGGAGCTGTTTTTT.